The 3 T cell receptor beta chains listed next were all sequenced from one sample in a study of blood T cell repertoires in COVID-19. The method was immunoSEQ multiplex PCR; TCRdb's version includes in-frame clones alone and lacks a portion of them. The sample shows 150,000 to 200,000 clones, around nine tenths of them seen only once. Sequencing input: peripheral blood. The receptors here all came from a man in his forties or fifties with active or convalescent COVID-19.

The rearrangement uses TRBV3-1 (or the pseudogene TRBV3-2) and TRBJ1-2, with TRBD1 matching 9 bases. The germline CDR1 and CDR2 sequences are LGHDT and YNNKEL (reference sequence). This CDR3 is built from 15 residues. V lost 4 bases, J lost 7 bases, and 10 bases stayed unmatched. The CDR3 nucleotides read TGTGCCAGCAGCCTCCGGGACAGGGTAATGTCTGGCTACACCTTC. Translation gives CASSLRDRVMSGYTF.

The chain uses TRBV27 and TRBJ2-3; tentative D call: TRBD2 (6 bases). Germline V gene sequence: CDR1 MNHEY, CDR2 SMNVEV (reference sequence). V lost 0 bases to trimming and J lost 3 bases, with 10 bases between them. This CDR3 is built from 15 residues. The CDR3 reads CASSLSASATDTQYF. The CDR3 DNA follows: TGTGCCAGCAGTTTATCCGCTAGCGCGACAGATACGCAGTATTTT.

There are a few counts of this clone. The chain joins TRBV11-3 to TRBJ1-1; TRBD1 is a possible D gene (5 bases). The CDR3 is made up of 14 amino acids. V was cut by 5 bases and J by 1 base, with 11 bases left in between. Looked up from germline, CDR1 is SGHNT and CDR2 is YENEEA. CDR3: CASSPGGGNTEAFF. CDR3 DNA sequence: TGTGCCAGCAGCCCCGGGGGGGGGAACACTGAAGCTTTCTTT.